This TCR beta chain originates from a study of T-cell reconstitution after alpha-beta-depleted transplantation in children. Preparation of the TCRbeta library used unique molecular identifiers. TCRdb redid the calling of the PCR reads with MiXCR, one entry per CDR3 protein. In the table there are hundreds of thousands of distinct CDR3 sequences, around 13% of which are singletons. Trimming removed 3 bases at V and 0 bases at J, with 6 bases between. The V gene's germline CDR1 is DFQATT and CDR2 SNEGSKA (reference sequence). This CDR3 region has 13 residues. Specimen: PBMCs from the stem cell graft donor, collected from the stem cell graft. The chain recombines TRBV20-1 with TRBJ1-3, with D unresolved. This clonotype originated in a human donor who donated a stem cell graft to a child with acute lymphoblastic leukemia. The CDR3 DNA reads as TGCAGTGCTAGGGGTTACTCTGGAAACACCATATATTTT. It specifies CSARGYSGNTIYF.